These T cell receptor beta chains were read from a single sample in a study of beta chain features in type 1 diabetes. Measured with immunoSEQ multiplex PCR; TCRdb has only the in-frame clones, and not every one. Among 160,000 or so clones listed, roughly 9% were seen once. What was sequenced was central memory CD4+ T cells from blood. The receptor set was obtained from a woman aged 25 to 39 with type 1 diabetes. The CDR3 runs from the conserved cysteine through the conserved F or W. A D gene is named only where the DNA matches it firmly. For some rows the clone size is stated as once, few or many, or as a class when expanded; others skip it.

V gene: TRBV7-9
J gene: TRBJ2-5
clone size: few
D gene: .
CDR3 DNA: TGTGCCAGCAGCTTAGCAGTTGGGGAGGAGACCCAGTACTTC
CDR3 protein: CASSLAVGEETQYF

V gene: TRBV29-1
J gene: TRBJ2-5
clone size: few
D gene: TRBD1
CDR3 DNA: TGCAGCGTTGAGCGGACAGGGCACTCCGAGACCCAGTACTTC
CDR3 protein: CSVERTGHSETQYF

V gene: TRBV30
J gene: TRBJ1-1
clone size: .
D gene: .
CDR3 DNA: TGTGCCTGGCGCCAGGGGATGAACACTGAAGCTTTCTTT
CDR3 protein: CAWRQGMNTEAFF

V gene: TRBV2
J gene: TRBJ2-7
clone size: .
D gene: TRBD2
CDR3 DNA: TGTGCCAGCGGACCGGAGCGGGAGTACGAGCAGTACTTC
CDR3 protein: CASGPEREYEQYF

V gene: TRBV19
J gene: TRBJ2-5
clone size: few
D gene: .
CDR3 DNA: TGTGCCAGTAGTACTCAAGAGACCCAGTACTTC
CDR3 protein: CASSTQETQYF

V gene: TRBV7-8
J gene: TRBJ2-7
clone size: few
D gene: TRBD2
CDR3 DNA: TGTGCCAGCAGGCCCTTAGCGGGAGCATCCTACGAGCAGTACTTC
CDR3 protein: CASRPLAGASYEQYF

V gene: TRBV2
J gene: TRBJ1-5
clone size: .
D gene: .
CDR3 DNA: TGTGCCAGCAGTGACCAGGGCAATCAGCCCCAGCATTTT
CDR3 protein: CASSDQGNQPQHF

V gene: TRBV21-1
J gene: TRBJ2-1
clone size: few
D gene: .
CDR3 DNA: TGTGCCAGATTTGCGCCCGGACTAGCGTCTTACGATGAGCAGTTCTTC
CDR3 protein: CARFAPGLASYDEQFF

V gene: TRBV4-1
J gene: TRBJ1-4
clone size: few
D gene: TRBD1
CDR3 DNA: TGCGCCAGCAGCCGCGGACAGGATGATGAAAAACTGTTTTTT
CDR3 protein: CASSRGQDDEKLFF

V gene: TRBV27
J gene: TRBJ2-1
clone size: .
D gene: TRBD2
CDR3 DNA: TGTGCCAGCAGTCAAAGACTAGCGGATAACAATGAGCAGTTCTTC
CDR3 protein: CASSQRLADNNEQFF

V gene: TRBV20-1
J gene: TRBJ1-2
clone size: few
D gene: .
CDR3 DNA: TGCAGTGCTATCGCTAACTATGGCTACACCTTC
CDR3 protein: CSAIANYGYTF

V gene: TRBV27
J gene: TRBJ2-7
clone size: few
D gene: TRBD2
CDR3 DNA: TGTGCCAGCAGTTTATTCCTAGCGGGAGTGGGCGAGCAGTACTTC
CDR3 protein: CASSLFLAGVGEQYF

V gene: TRBV4-2
J gene: TRBJ2-7
clone size: few
D gene: .
CDR3 DNA: TGTGCCAGCAGCCAATGGGTGGCAGGCGAGCAGTACTTC
CDR3 protein: CASSQWVAGEQYF

V gene: TRBV30
J gene: TRBJ2-2
clone size: few
D gene: .
CDR3 DNA: TGTGCCGGGAGCGGTTACACCGGGGAGCTGTTTTTT
CDR3 protein: CAGSGYTGELFF

V gene: TRBV4-2
J gene: TRBJ2-7
clone size: few
D gene: TRBD2
CDR3 DNA: TGTGCCAGCAGCCAAGTTGCCGTAGCGGGAGGACCATCCTACGAGCAGTACTTC
CDR3 protein: CASSQVAVAGGPSYEQYF

V gene: TRBV29-1
J gene: TRBJ2-7
clone size: .
D gene: .
CDR3 DNA: TGCAGCGTTGCTAGTTCCTACGAGCAGTACTTC
CDR3 protein: CSVASSYEQYF

V gene: TRBV11-2
J gene: TRBJ1-2
clone size: .
D gene: .
CDR3 DNA: TGTGCCAGCAGCTTAGAGGTGCCGGGAGCTAACTATGGCTACACCTTC
CDR3 protein: CASSLEVPGANYGYTF

V gene: TRBV28
J gene: TRBJ1-4
clone size: few
D gene: TRBD1
CDR3 DNA: TGTGCCAGCAGTACCCACGGGACAGGGAATGAAAAACTGTTTTTT
CDR3 protein: CASSTHGTGNEKLFF

V gene: TRBV9
J gene: TRBJ1-3
clone size: few
D gene: .
CDR3 DNA: TGTGCCAGCAGCGCGGACAGCTCTGGAAACACCATATATTTT
CDR3 protein: CASSADSSGNTIYF

V gene: TRBV4-1
J gene: TRBJ1-6
clone size: .
D gene: TRBD1
CDR3 DNA: TGCGCCAGCAGCCAAGGATTGACAGGGATGAGTAATTCACCCCTCCACTTT
CDR3 protein: CASSQGLTGMSNSPLHF

V gene: TRBV27
J gene: TRBJ2-1
clone size: .
D gene: TRBD1
CDR3 DNA: TGTGCCAGCAGTTTGACAGGGTCTTACAATGAGCAGTTCTTC
CDR3 protein: CASSLTGSYNEQFF

V gene: TRBV29-1
J gene: TRBJ1-4
clone size: .
D gene: TRBD1
CDR3 DNA: TGCAGCGTTGATGGTGACAGGGGCAACCGGGGAAAACTGTTTTTT
CDR3 protein: CSVDGDRGNRGKLFF

V gene: TRBV14
J gene: TRBJ1-1
clone size: .
D gene: .
CDR3 DNA: TGTGCCAGCAGCCAACTGGGAGGAGACACTGAAGCTTTCTTT
CDR3 protein: CASSQLGGDTEAFF

V gene: TRBV7-2
J gene: TRBJ1-1
clone size: few
D gene: .
CDR3 DNA: TGTGCCAGCAGCTTCGGGGGGGCGGTATGGACTGAAGCTTTCTTT
CDR3 protein: CASSFGGAVWTEAFF

V gene: TRBV18
J gene: TRBJ2-7
clone size: .
D gene: .
CDR3 DNA: TGTGCCAGCTCACCACCTAGCGGAAACTACGAGCAGTACTTC
CDR3 protein: CASSPPSGNYEQYF

V gene: TRBV7-6
J gene: TRBJ1-2
clone size: .
D gene: TRBD1
CDR3 DNA: TGTGCCAGCAGCCGCGGGACAGGAGGCGCCTATGGCTACACCTTC
CDR3 protein: CASSRGTGGAYGYTF

V gene: TRBV6-6
J gene: TRBJ2-3
clone size: .
D gene: TRBD2
CDR3 DNA: TGTGCCAGCAGTTACGGGACTAGCCGTGGCACAGATACGCAGTATTTT
CDR3 protein: CASSYGTSRGTDTQYF

V gene: TRBV10-3
J gene: TRBJ1-1
clone size: few
D gene: .
CDR3 DNA: TGTGCCATCAGTGCCACAGGGCGGAATGCTTTCTTT
CDR3 protein: CAISATGRNAFF

V gene: TRBV15
J gene: TRBJ1-5
clone size: few
D gene: .
CDR3 DNA: TGTGCCACATCGACACATCAGCCCCAGCATTTT
CDR3 protein: CATSTHQPQHF

V gene: TRBV11-2
J gene: TRBJ2-7
clone size: .
D gene: .
CDR3 DNA: TGTGCCAGCAGCTTAGCCACAGGGACCTACGAGCAGTACTTC
CDR3 protein: CASSLATGTYEQYF

V gene: TRBV2
J gene: TRBJ1-2
clone size: .
D gene: .
CDR3 DNA: TGTGCCAGCGAGTCTGACAACTTCTATGGCTACACCTTC
CDR3 protein: CASESDNFYGYTF

V gene: TRBV6-5
J gene: TRBJ1-5
clone size: .
D gene: TRBD1
CDR3 DNA: TGTGCCAGCAGCCCGGGACAGGGGGCCTATCAGCCCCAGCATTTT
CDR3 protein: CASSPGQGAYQPQHF

V gene: TRBV30
J gene: TRBJ2-7
clone size: .
D gene: .
CDR3 DNA: TGTGCCTGGAGTGTTCCCTGGAGTGCATTCCACGAGCAGTACTTC
CDR3 protein: CAWSVPWSAFHEQYF

V gene: TRBV18
J gene: TRBJ2-2
clone size: .
D gene: .
CDR3 DNA: TGTGCCAGCTCACCAGGGGCAGCGAACACCGGGGAGCTGTTTTTT
CDR3 protein: CASSPGAANTGELFF

V gene: TRBV7-6
J gene: TRBJ2-7
clone size: .
D gene: .
CDR3 DNA: TGTGCCAGCACCCGAGATATACGCGGAACATTGCAATTC
CDR3 protein: CASTRDIRGTLQF

V gene: TRBV6-5
J gene: TRBJ2-5
clone size: few
D gene: .
CDR3 DNA: TGTGCCAGCAGGCACAGGGATAGTAAAGAGACCCAGTACTTC
CDR3 protein: CASRHRDSKETQYF

V gene: TRBV6-6
J gene: TRBJ2-1
clone size: .
D gene: .
CDR3 DNA: TGTGCCAGCAGGCAACGACTAGAAGGGAATGAGCAGTTCTTC
CDR3 protein: CASRQRLEGNEQFF

V gene: TRBV19
J gene: TRBJ2-1
clone size: .
D gene: TRBD1
CDR3 DNA: TGTGCCAGTAGTATGGCCGGGACAGGGGAAAATGAGCAGTTCTTC
CDR3 protein: CASSMAGTGENEQFF

V gene: TRBV21-1
J gene: TRBJ2-3
clone size: .
D gene: .
CDR3 DNA: TGTGCCAGCAGCCACCGACTAGCGGCTGGACGCACAGATACGCAGTATTTT
CDR3 protein: CASSHRLAAGRTDTQYF

V gene: TRBV29-1
J gene: TRBJ2-7
clone size: few
D gene: .
CDR3 DNA: TGCAGCGTTGAAGGTCCAGGTTCCTACGAGCAGTACTTC
CDR3 protein: CSVEGPGSYEQYF

V gene: TRBV18
J gene: TRBJ1-5
clone size: .
D gene: .
CDR3 DNA: TGTGCCAGCTCACCGACATGGAATCAGCCCCAGCATTTT
CDR3 protein: CASSPTWNQPQHF

V gene: TRBV5-1
J gene: TRBJ2-7
clone size: few
D gene: TRBD1
CDR3 DNA: TGCGCCAGCAGCTCCGGGACAGCAAACTCCTACGAGCAGTACTTC
CDR3 protein: CASSSGTANSYEQYF

V gene: TRBV28
J gene: TRBJ2-4
clone size: .
D gene: .
CDR3 DNA: TGTGCCAGCAGTTTATTTTGGGCCAAGGAAGCCAAAAACATTCAGTACTTC
CDR3 protein: CASSLFWAKEAKNIQYF

V gene: TRBV7-8
J gene: TRBJ1-4
clone size: few
D gene: .
CDR3 DNA: TGTGCCAGCAGGACCCGGGGGAATGAAAAACTGTTTTTT
CDR3 protein: CASRTRGNEKLFF

V gene: TRBV6-6
J gene: TRBJ2-4
clone size: .
D gene: TRBD1
CDR3 DNA: TGTGCCAGCAGTTCCCAGACAGGGACCATCATTCAGTACTTC
CDR3 protein: CASSSQTGTIIQYF

V gene: TRBV7-3
J gene: TRBJ1-1
clone size: .
D gene: .
CDR3 DNA: TGTGCCAGCAGCTTAAAGGCCCTAGAGAACACTGAAGCTTTCTTT
CDR3 protein: CASSLKALENTEAFF

V gene: TRBV4-1
J gene: TRBJ2-1
clone size: .
D gene: TRBD1
CDR3 DNA: TGCGCCAGCAGCCAACAGCCGACAGGGAGCTCCTACAATGAGCAGTTCTTC
CDR3 protein: CASSQQPTGSSYNEQFF

V gene: TRBV28
J gene: TRBJ2-1
clone size: .
D gene: TRBD1
CDR3 DNA: TGTGCCAGCAGGGGGACAGGGGATCGAGAGCAGTTCTTC
CDR3 protein: CASRGTGDREQFF

V gene: TRBV27
J gene: TRBJ1-2
clone size: few
D gene: .
CDR3 DNA: TGTGCCAGCAGTACGGGGAGGGGGGGCTACACCTTC
CDR3 protein: CASSTGRGGYTF

V gene: TRBV7-9
J gene: TRBJ2-7
clone size: .
D gene: .
CDR3 DNA: TGTGCCAGCAGCCAAAGGACAATGGGTTCCTACGAGCAGTACTTC
CDR3 protein: CASSQRTMGSYEQYF